This passage covers 9 T cell receptor beta chains from one sample sequenced in a study of response to subunit inactivated influenza vaccine. TCRdb redid the calling of the RT-PCR reads with MiXCR, one entry per CDR3 protein. The sample carries more than 450,000 distinct CDR3 sequences, 10% to 15% recorded once. Sample: PBMCs from blood, taken on the day of vaccination. The receptors here all came from a man aged 45-65 years who received an inactivated influenza vaccine.

There are many counts of this clonotype. The gene calls are TRBV5-1 and TRBJ2-1, with 8 bases matching TRBD1. The CDR3 spans 12 residues. After removal of 4 bases from V and 15 bases from J, the junction contained 9 bases not matched to a gene. Germline values: CDR1 SGHRS, CDR2 YFSETQ. CDR3 residues: CASSADGQGPFF. DNA of the CDR3: TGCGCCAGCAGCGCGGACGGACAGGGACCGTTCTTC.

This clonotype occurred many times. This chain links TRBV12-5 with TRBJ2-7; TRBD1 matches 11 bases. The germline V gene encodes CDR1 LGHNT and CDR2 FRNRAP. V dropped 2 bases and J dropped 5; count of bases not matched to a gene: 17. This CDR3 comprises 19 residues. For the CDR3, the DNA is TGTGCTAGTGGTTTGTACCCCAGGACAGGGGGCAGTACGTCCCACGAGCAGTACTTC. As protein: CASGLYPRTGGSTSHEQYF.

The CDR3 DNA is TGTGCCAGCAGTGAAGGTTACAGCCCTAGGGGCTACACCTTC. Its translation: CASSEGYSPRGYTF. V and J are TRBV2 and TRBJ1-2; D remains ambiguous. There are 14 residues in the CDR3. With 1 base removed from V and 8 bases from J, the gap between germline ends came to 14 bases. In germline, CDR1 is SNHLY, CDR2 FYNNEI.

The chain carries TRBV20-1 and TRBJ2-7; TRBD2 agrees at 9 bases. Per the germline V gene, CDR1 is DFQATT and CDR2 is SNEGSKA (reference sequence). The J segment lost 0 bases and the V segment lost 3 bases, leaving 6 bases of the junction unmatched. The length of the CDR3 is 15 residues. CDR3 loop: CSARGLAGSSYEQYF. The CDR3 bases are TGCAGTGCTAGGGGGCTAGCGGGAAGCTCCTACGAGCAGTACTTC.

The chain joins TRBV6-2 or TRBV6-3 to TRBJ2-7; D gene ambiguous. Per the germline V gene, CDR1 is MNHEY and CDR2 is SVGEGT. CDR3 length: 14 residues. The V end lost 6 bases, the J end lost 0 bases, and 12 bases lay between the germline ends. The CDR3, as DNA: TGTGCCAGCAGACCCCCGGGCGGCTCCTACGAGCAGTACTTC. This gives the protein CASRPPGGSYEQYF.

This clonotype has a count of ten or more. The chain couples TRBV9 to TRBJ2-7; 9 bases line up with TRBD2. The CDR3 extends over 15 amino acids. Looked up from germline, CDR1 is SGDLS and CDR2 is YYNGEE. V gave up 4 bases and J gave up 3 bases; unmatched junction bases: 8. CDR3 sequence reads: CASSPHGAGGYEQYF. The CDR3 nucleotides are TGTGCCAGCAGCCCCCACGGAGCGGGAGGCTACGAGCAGTACTTC.

This clonotype was picked up many times. The V gene is TRBV4-3, the J gene TRBJ2-2, with TRBD2 identical over 10 bases. J lost 1 base, V lost 2 bases, and 1 base had no gene match. There are 16 residues in the CDR3. Germline V gives CDR1 LGHNA, CDR2 YSLEER. The CDR3 nucleotides are TGCGCCAGCAGCCAAAGACTAGCGGGGAACACCGGGGAGCTGTTTTTT. Translating gives CASSQRLAGNTGELFF.

This clonotype has a handful of counts. This chain joins TRBV2 and TRBJ2-5, with 7 bases identical to TRBD1. CDR1 and CDR2 from the germline V gene are SNHLY and FYNNEI. CDR3 length equals 15 residues. V shed 5 bases, J shed 1 base, and the junction held 7 bases outside the gene matches. CDR3 nucleotides: TGTGCCAGCAGTACCCGAGACAGGGTCCAAGAGACCCAGTACTTC. Translating it yields CASSTRDRVQETQYF. The full variable domain, in which reference TRBV2 and TRBJ2-5 provide the parts outside the CDR3, is EPEVTQTPSHQVTQMGQEVILRCVPISNHLYFYWYRQILGQKVEFLVSFYNNEISEKSEIFDDQFSVERPDGSNFTLKIRSTKLEDSAMYFCASSTRDRVQETQYFGPGTRLLVL.

In its sample, this clonotype was seen a few times. The chain joins TRBV29-1 to TRBJ2-1; D not certain. Trimming pared 6 bases from V and 5 bases from J, leaving 5 bases between. CDR1 SQVTM and CDR2 ANQGSEA come from the germline V gene. The length of the CDR3 is 10 residues. CDR3 in DNA: TGCAGCGTGAATGACAATGAGCAGTTCTTC. It encodes CSVNDNEQFF.